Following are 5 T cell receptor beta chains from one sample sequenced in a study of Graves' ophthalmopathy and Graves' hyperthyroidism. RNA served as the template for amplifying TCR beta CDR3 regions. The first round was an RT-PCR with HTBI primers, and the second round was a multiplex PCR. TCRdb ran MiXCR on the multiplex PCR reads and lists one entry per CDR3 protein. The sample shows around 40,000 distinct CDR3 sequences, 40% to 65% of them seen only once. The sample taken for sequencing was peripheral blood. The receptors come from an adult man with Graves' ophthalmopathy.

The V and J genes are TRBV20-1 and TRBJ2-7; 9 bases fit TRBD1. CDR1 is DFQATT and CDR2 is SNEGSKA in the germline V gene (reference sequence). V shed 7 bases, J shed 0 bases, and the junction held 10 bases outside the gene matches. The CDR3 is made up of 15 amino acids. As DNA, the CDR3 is TGCAGTGTTTTGACTCCGGGACAGGGCTCCTACGAGCAGTACTTC. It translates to CSVLTPGQGSYEQYF.

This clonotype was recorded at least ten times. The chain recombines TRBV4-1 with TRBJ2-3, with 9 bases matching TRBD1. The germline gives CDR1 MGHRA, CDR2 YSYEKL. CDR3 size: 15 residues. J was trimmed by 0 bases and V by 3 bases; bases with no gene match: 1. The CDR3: CASSQGTGSTDTQYF. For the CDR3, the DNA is TGCGCCAGCAGCCAGGGGACAGGGAGCACAGATACGCAGTATTTT.

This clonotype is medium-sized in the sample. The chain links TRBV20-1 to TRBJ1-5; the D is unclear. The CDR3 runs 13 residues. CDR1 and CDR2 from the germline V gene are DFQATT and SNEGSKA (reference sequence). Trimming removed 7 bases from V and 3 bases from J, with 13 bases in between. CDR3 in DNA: TGCAGTGTTGCCGACGTTTTCAATCAGCCCCAGCATTTT. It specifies CSVADVFNQPQHF.

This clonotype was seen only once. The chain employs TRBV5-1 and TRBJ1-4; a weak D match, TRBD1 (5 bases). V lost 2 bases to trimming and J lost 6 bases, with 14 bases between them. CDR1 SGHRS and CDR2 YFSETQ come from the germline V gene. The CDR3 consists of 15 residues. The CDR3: CASSLTGTRDEKLFF. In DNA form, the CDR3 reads TGCGCCAGCAGCTTAACAGGAACTAGGGATGAAAAACTGTTTTTT.

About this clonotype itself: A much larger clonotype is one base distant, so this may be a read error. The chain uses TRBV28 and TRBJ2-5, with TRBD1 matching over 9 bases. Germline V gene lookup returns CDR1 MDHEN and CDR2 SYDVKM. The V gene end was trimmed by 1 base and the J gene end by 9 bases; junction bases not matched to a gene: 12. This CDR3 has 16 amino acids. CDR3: CASSLSDRGAWKAQYF. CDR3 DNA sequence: TGTGCCAGCAGTTTATCCGACAGGGGGGCTTGGAAGGCCCAGTACTTC.